Below are 27 T cell receptor beta chains sequenced from a single sample in a study of blood T cell repertoires in COVID-19. Using immunoSEQ multiplex PCR, the repertoire was profiled, and TCRdb retains in-frame clones only, with some absent. The top ten hold around 1.9% of the sample, which has 150,000 to 200,000 clones, about 88% seen once. Material: peripheral blood. These receptors originate from a man in his fifties who had recovered from COVID-19.

This chain links TRBV18 with TRBJ1-4; unclear D gene. The germline V gene has CDR1 KGHSH and CDR2 LQKENI. The CDR3 is 15 residues long. V was pared by 3 bases and J by 0 bases, with 8 bases between. CDR3 loop: CASSPLVATNEKLFF. The CDR3 nucleotides read TGTGCCAGCTCACCCCTAGTTGCAACTAATGAAAAACTGTTTTTT.

This clone has just one count. The CDR3: CASSEELERGGPGELFF. CDR3 DNA sequence: TGTGCCAGCAGCGAGGAGTTGGAGCGGGGGGGCCCCGGGGAGCTGTTTTTT. The chain employs TRBV7-7 and TRBJ2-2, with 10 bases lining up with TRBD2. J gave up 6 bases and V 5 bases, and 12 bases lay outside the gene matches. CDR1 is SSHAT, CDR2 FNYEAQ, per germline (reference sequence). The CDR3 is 17 amino acids.

The chain links TRBV27 to TRBJ1-5; weak D call: TRBD1 (5 bases). The CDR3 totals 16 residues. CDR1 is MNHEY, CDR2 SMNVEV, per germline (reference sequence). With 4 bases removed from V and 5 bases from J, the gap between germline ends came to 18 bases. This CDR3 is CASSSSGQQGYQPQHF. The CDR3 coding sequence is TGTGCCAGCAGTTCCTCTGGTCAGCAGGGATATCAGCCCCAGCATTTT.

The genes are TRBV28 and TRBJ1-2; the D gene is possibly TRBD1 (5 bases). The CDR3 has 13 residues. The germline V gene has CDR1 MDHEN and CDR2 SYDVKM. The germline V and J ends were trimmed by 6 bases and 6 bases, with 14 bases remaining between them. The CDR3: CASSLIGVNGYTF. CDR3 DNA sequence: TGTGCCAGCAGCTTGATAGGGGTGAATGGCTACACCTTC.

The sample holds one count of this clone. The same CDR3 also results from other DNA sequences found in this sample. The chain couples TRBV2 to TRBJ2-5, with 7 positions matching TRBD1. The V gene end was trimmed by 3 bases and the J gene end by 0 bases; junction bases not matched to a gene: 1. This CDR3 spans 14 amino acids. Germline-derived CDR1 and CDR2 are SNHLY and FYNNEI. This CDR3 is CASSEGQYQETQYF. The CDR3 nucleotides are TGTGCCAGCAGTGAGGGACAGTACCAAGAGACCCAGTACTTC.

CDR3 protein: CASSKGGLTNEKLFF. The CDR3 bases are TGTGCCAGCAGTAAAGGGGGTCTAACTAATGAAAAACTGTTTTTT. V usage is TRBV28 and J usage is TRBJ1-4; tentatively, D is TRBD1 (6 bases). V lost 5 bases to trimming and J lost 1 base, with 11 bases between them. The germline gives CDR1 MDHEN, CDR2 SYDVKM. This CDR3 spans 15 amino acids.

This chain joins TRBV6-5 and TRBJ1-4; TRBD1 is a possible D gene (5 bases). Trimming removed 5 bases from V and 3 bases from J, with 13 bases in between. This CDR3 comprises 15 residues. Germline V lookup: CDR1 MNHEY, CDR2 SVGAGI. CDR3 region: CASSRTRGPNEKLFF. As DNA, the CDR3 is TGTGCCAGCAGTCGGACAAGGGGCCCTAATGAAAAACTGTTTTTT.

The chain joins TRBV28 to TRBJ2-5; TRBD2 matches at 8 bases. Germline V gene lookup returns CDR1 MDHEN and CDR2 SYDVKM. The CDR3 contains 17 residues. The V segment lost 3 bases and the J segment 1 base; nucleotides outside the gene matches: 10. For the CDR3, the DNA is TGTGCCAGCAGTTTTTTGAGAGCGGGGGCCCGCCAAGAGACCCAGTACTTC. It encodes CASSFLRAGARQETQYF. Filled out from reference TRBV28 and TRBJ2-5, the complete variable domain reads DVKVTQSSRYLVKRTGEKVFLECVQDMDHENMFWYRQDPGLGLRLIYFSYDVKMKEKGDIPEGYSVSREKKERFSLILESASTNQTSMYLCASSFLRAGARQETQYFGPGTRLLVL.

The chain recombines TRBV11-2 with TRBJ2-7; 7 bases fit TRBD1. Per germline, CDR1 SGHAT and CDR2 FQNNGV. V dropped 2 bases and J dropped 1; count of bases not matched to a gene: 5. The CDR3 has 15 amino acids. CDR3 nucleotide sequence: TGTGCCAGCAGCTTATCTTTGGACAGGTCCTACGAGCAGTACTTC. Amino acids: CASSLSLDRSYEQYF.

V gene TRBV3-1 (or the pseudogene TRBV3-2) combines with J gene TRBJ2-7; TRBD2 matches 8 bases. This CDR3 spans 15 amino acids. The junction had 6 bases not matched to a gene; V was cut back by 3 bases and J by 2 bases. The germline CDR1 and CDR2 sequences are LGHDT and YNNKEL (reference sequence). For the CDR3, the DNA is TGTGCCAGCAGCCATAGCGGGACTGGAGCCTACGAGCAGTACTTC. Translating gives CASSHSGTGAYEQYF.

This clone was seen more than once but under ten times. The rearrangement joins TRBV5-1 to TRBJ1-6; the match to TRBD1 covers 10 bases. CDR3 length: 16 residues. Trimming at V came to 0 bases and at J to 7 bases, leaving 4 bases not matched to a gene. The germline V gene has CDR1 SGHRS and CDR2 YFSETQ. CDR3 region: CASSLDLDRGNSPLHF. The DNA of the CDR3 is TGCGCCAGCAGCTTGGATTTGGACAGGGGGAATTCACCCCTCCACTTT. The whole variable domain, filled in from reference TRBV5-1 and TRBJ1-6, reads KAGVTQTPRYLIKTRGQQVTLSCSPISGHRSVSWYQQTPGQGLQFLFEYFSETQRNKGNFPGRFSGRQFSNSRSEMNVSTLELGDSALYLCASSLDLDRGNSPLHFGNGTRLTVT.

A remark on this clone: The sample carries other DNA sequences with the same CDR3. The chain links TRBV27 to TRBJ1-2; weak D call: TRBD1 (6 bases). Trimming pared 0 bases from V and 1 base from J, leaving 9 bases between. The CDR3 is 15 amino acids. The V gene's germline CDR1 is MNHEY and CDR2 SMNVEV (reference sequence). CDR3 DNA sequence: TGTGCCAGCAGTTTATCGGGGGCAGGTAACTATGGCTACACCTTC. It translates to CASSLSGAGNYGYTF.

This clone was observed once. The J gene is TRBJ2-7, the V gene TRBV6-5, with 8 nucleotides matching TRBD1. J gave up 5 bases and V 4 bases, and 10 bases lay outside the gene matches. CDR3 size: 15 residues. Germline CDR1 is MNHEY and CDR2 is SVGAGI. CDR3 residues: CASSSPGQGADEQYF. The CDR3 DNA reads as TGTGCCAGCAGTTCCCCGGGGCAGGGGGCAGACGAGCAGTACTTC.

This chain joins TRBV5-4 and TRBJ2-1; tentatively, D is TRBD1 (5 bases). Trimming took 3 bases from V and 0 from J, leaving 13 bases between them. The length of the CDR3 is 16 residues. From germline, CDR1 is SGHNT and CDR2 YYREEE (reference sequence). CDR3 loop: CASSSPRQSSYNEQFF. CDR3 nucleotide sequence: TGTGCCAGCAGCTCGCCTCGACAGAGCTCCTACAATGAGCAGTTCTTC.

There are a few counts of this clone. This chain joins TRBV19 and TRBJ1-5; 8 bases match TRBD1. Germline CDR1 LNHDA, CDR2 SQIVND (reference sequence). J gave up 6 bases and V 3 bases, and 4 bases lay outside the gene matches. This CDR3 contains 14 residues. This CDR3 is CASSIPGGGQPQHF. Here the CDR3 DNA reads TGTGCCAGTAGTATCCCAGGGGGCGGTCAGCCCCAGCATTTT.

V gene TRBV5-5 combines with J gene TRBJ1-2; 8 bases map to TRBD1. This CDR3 is built from 15 residues. Germline trimming cut 2 bases from V and 7 bases from J; bases unmatched to any gene: 10. The germline V gene encodes CDR1 SGHKS and CDR2 YYEKEE (reference sequence). As DNA, the CDR3 is TGTGCCAGCAGCTTCCTGTCTCAGGGGGCCGGTGGCTACACCTTC. Protein product: CASSFLSQGAGGYTF.

This chain uses TRBV21-1 with TRBJ2-2; TRBD1 reflects the table's D call only, with no check against the DNA. TRBV21-1 is assigned pseudogene status. This CDR3 spans 14 amino acids. The CDR3 DNA reads TGTGCCAGCAGCAAAGGACAGTACACCGGGGAGCTGTTTTTT. Encoded protein: CASSKGQYTGELFF.

Regarding this clone: The sample contains more than one DNA sequence encoding this CDR3. The chain joins TRBV30 to TRBJ1-5; 9 positions agree with TRBD1. Germline CDR1 and CDR2: GTSNPN and SVGIG (reference sequence). This CDR3 has 15 amino acids. The ends lost 2 bases at V and 4 bases at J; junction bases unmatched: 6. The CDR3 region is CAWSLSGTGNQPQHF. The CDR3 bases are TGTGCCTGGAGTTTAAGCGGGACAGGGAATCAGCCCCAGCATTTT. Full variable domain (outside the CDR3, taken from reference TRBV30 and TRBJ1-5): SQTIHQWPATLVQPVGSPLSLECTVEGTSNPNLYWYRQAAGRGLQLLFYSVGIGQISSEVPQNLSASRPQDRQFILSSKKLLLSDSGFYLCAWSLSGTGNQPQHFGDGTRLSIL.

The rearrangement joins TRBV6-5 to TRBJ1-2, with a tentative D call TRBD1 (6 bases). The V and J ends lost 5 bases and 2 bases respectively, with 9 bases between them. Germline CDR1 and CDR2: MNHEY and SVGAGI. The CDR3 is 13 residues long. CDR3: CASSPQGNYGYTF. DNA for the CDR3: TGTGCCAGCAGTCCGCAGGGGAACTATGGCTACACCTTC.

In regard to this clone: A much larger clonotype is one base distant, so this may be a read error. The chain combines TRBV6-2 or TRBV6-3 with TRBJ1-5; TRBD1 aligns across 10 bases. The J segment lost 3 bases and the V segment lost 0 bases, leaving 2 bases of the junction unmatched. Per germline, CDR1 MNHEY and CDR2 SVGEGT. The CDR3 loop spans 16 amino acids. As DNA, the CDR3 is TGTGCCAGCAGTTACTCCGGGACAGGGGTCAATCAGCCCCAGCATTTT. It is translated as CASSYSGTGVNQPQHF.

The chain links TRBV7-3 to TRBJ1-1, with 8 bases aligning to TRBD1. CDR1 SGHTA and CDR2 FQGTGA come from the germline V gene. The V gene end was trimmed by 3 bases and the J gene end by 7 bases; junction bases not matched to a gene: 10. The CDR3 contains 15 residues. The chain's CDR3 is CASSLTGDGKNEAFF. The CDR3, as DNA: TGTGCCAGCAGCTTGACAGGGGATGGGAAGAATGAAGCTTTCTTT.

The chain combines TRBV14 with TRBJ1-4; possible D gene TRBD1, 5 bases. This CDR3 is 18 amino acids long. Per germline, CDR1 SGHDN and CDR2 FVKESK. The ends were cut back, 0 bases at V and 2 bases at J, with 16 bases in the middle. CDR3 protein: CASSQDFDWQGTNEKLFF. The CDR3 region has the DNA TGTGCCAGCAGCCAAGATTTTGACTGGCAGGGTACTAATGAAAAACTGTTTTTT.

V and J are TRBV30 and TRBJ1-3; 7 bases agree with TRBD1. Trimming took 0 bases from V and 6 from J; bases not matched to a gene: 11. Germline CDR1 and CDR2: GTSNPN and SVGIG (reference sequence). This CDR3 is built from 16 residues. The CDR3 sequence: CAWSVPVGRGVNTIYF. The CDR3 nucleotides read TGTGCCTGGAGTGTACCTGTCGGCAGGGGGGTAAACACCATATATTTT.

The chain combines TRBV5-5 with TRBJ2-1; 7 bases line up with TRBD1. Germline CDR1 and CDR2: SGHKS and YYEKEE (reference sequence). The V segment lost 7 bases and the J segment 0 bases; nucleotides outside the gene matches: 10. The CDR3 covers 16 residues. The CDR3 DNA reads TGTGCCAGCGAAAAGGGGGCGGGCAGCTCCTACAATGAGCAGTTCTTC. Encoded protein: CASEKGAGSSYNEQFF.

The V gene is TRBV4-2, the J gene TRBJ2-1; TRBD2 matches 12 bases. Looked up from germline, CDR1 is LGHNA and CDR2 is YNFKEQ. The CDR3 contains 16 residues. Trimming took 5 bases from V and 5 from J; bases not matched to a gene: 7. The DNA of the CDR3 is TGTGCCAGCAGCACCCGACTAGCGGGGGCCCACAATGAGCAGTTCTTC. The encoded protein is CASSTRLAGAHNEQFF.

The rearrangement links TRBV18 to TRBJ2-1; D is ambiguous. This CDR3 contains 12 residues. Trimming pared 3 bases from V and 8 bases from J, leaving 8 bases between. CDR1 KGHSH and CDR2 LQKENI come from the germline V gene. CDR3 DNA: TGTGCCAGCTCACCGAGATCTTATGAGCAGTTCTTC. It encodes CASSPRSYEQFF.

The rearrangement uses TRBV9 and TRBJ2-5, with a tentative D call TRBD1 (6 bases). The germline V and J ends were trimmed by 4 bases and 5 bases, with 15 bases remaining between them. CDR1 and CDR2 (germline): SGDLS, YYNGEE. The CDR3 runs to 14 residues. This CDR3 is CASSPRAGEETQYF. Written as DNA, the CDR3 is TGTGCCAGCAGCCCCCGGGCAGGGGAGGAGACCCAGTACTTC.